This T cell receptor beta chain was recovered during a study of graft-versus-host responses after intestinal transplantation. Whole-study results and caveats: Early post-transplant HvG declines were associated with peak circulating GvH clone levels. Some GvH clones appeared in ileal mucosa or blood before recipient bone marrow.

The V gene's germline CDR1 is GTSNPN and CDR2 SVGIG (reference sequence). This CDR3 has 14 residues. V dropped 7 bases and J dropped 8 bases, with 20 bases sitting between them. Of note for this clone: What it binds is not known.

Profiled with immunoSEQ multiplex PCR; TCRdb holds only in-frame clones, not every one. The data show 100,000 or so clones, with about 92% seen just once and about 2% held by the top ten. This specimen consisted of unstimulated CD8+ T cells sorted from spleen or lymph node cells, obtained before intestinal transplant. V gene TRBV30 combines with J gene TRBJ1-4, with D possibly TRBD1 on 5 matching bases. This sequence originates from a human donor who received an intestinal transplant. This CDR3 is CASRPDTAGEKLFF. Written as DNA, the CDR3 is TGTGCCTCGCGACCGGACACGGCGGGGGAAAAACTGTTTTTT. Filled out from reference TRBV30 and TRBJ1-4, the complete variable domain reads SQTIHQWPATLVQPVGSPLSLECTVEGTSNPNLYWYRQAAGRGLQLLFYSVGIGQISSEVPQNLSASRPQDRQFILSSKKLLLSDSGFYLCASRPDTAGEKLFFGSGTQLSVL.